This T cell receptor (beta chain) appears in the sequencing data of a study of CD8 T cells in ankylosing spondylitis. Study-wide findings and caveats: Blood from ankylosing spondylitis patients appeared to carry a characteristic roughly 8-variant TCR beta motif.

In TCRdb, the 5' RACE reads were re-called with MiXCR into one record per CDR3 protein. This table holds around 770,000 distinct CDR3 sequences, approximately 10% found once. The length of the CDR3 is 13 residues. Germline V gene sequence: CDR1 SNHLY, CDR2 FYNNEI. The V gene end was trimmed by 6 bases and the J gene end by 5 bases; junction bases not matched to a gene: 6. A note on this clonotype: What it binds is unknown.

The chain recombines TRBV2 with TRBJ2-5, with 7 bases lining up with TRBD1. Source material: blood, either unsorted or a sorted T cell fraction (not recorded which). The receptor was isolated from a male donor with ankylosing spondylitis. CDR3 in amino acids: CASRGQAPETQYF. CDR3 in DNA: TGTGCCAGCAGAGGACAGGCCCCCGAGACCCAGTACTTC.